Listed below are T cell receptor beta chains from one sample, sequenced in a study of T cell responses to AZD1222 COVID-19 vaccine. TCRdb's table, derived via immunoSEQ multiplex PCR, lists solely in-frame clones and lacks some. Of 60,000 to 70,000 clones listed, less than 90% are singletons. Sequenced material: peripheral blood, taken on day 0 of AZD1222 vaccination. The receptor source for this set is an adult in good health. The CDR3 runs from the conserved cysteine through the conserved F or W. D genes are given only for firm matches. Size values are once, few and many counts, or a class for expanded clones, and some rows have none.

clone size | J gene | CDR3 length | V gene | D gene | CDR3 protein | CDR3 DNA
NA | TRBJ2-1 | 17 | TRBV5-6 | NA | CASSLTTGTPSYNEQFF | TGTGCCAGCAGCTTGACAACCGGGACCCCCTCCTACAATGAGCAGTTCTTC
NA | TRBJ1-5 | 15 | TRBV30 | TRBD1 | CAWTARQGLTQPQHF | TGTGCCTGGACCGCTAGACAGGGGCTAACTCAGCCCCAGCATTTT
once | TRBJ2-3 | 16 | TRBV6-6 | NA | CASSIGGWGTADTQYF | TGTGCCAGCAGCATAGGTGGTTGGGGTACTGCAGATACGCAGTATTTT
NA | TRBJ2-7 | 13 | TRBV5-1 | NA | CASSFRVGDEQYF | TGCGCCAGCAGCTTCAGGGTGGGGGACGAGCAGTACTTC
NA | TRBJ1-1 | 11 | TRBV5-5 | NA | CASSLTGEAFF | TGTGCCAGCAGCTTGACGGGTGAAGCTTTCTTT
NA | TRBJ2-5 | 14 | TRBV27 | NA | CASSSTSDEETQYF | TGTGCCAGCAGTTCGACCTCTGATGAAGAGACCCAGTACTTC
NA | TRBJ1-5 | 16 | TRBV3-1/TRBV3-2 | NA | CASSQDRGELHQPQHF | TGTGCCAGCAGCCAAGATCGGGGGGAGTTACATCAGCCCCAGCATTTT
few | TRBJ2-3 | 14 | TRBV7-9 | NA | CASSSSRGPDTQYF | TGTGCCAGCAGCTCTAGTCGGGGGCCTGATACGCAGTATTTT
NA | TRBJ2-5 | 15 | TRBV6-2/TRBV6-3 | TRBD2 | CASSDERGLQETQYF | TGTGCCAGCAGCGACGAGCGGGGCCTCCAAGAGACCCAGTACTTC
NA | TRBJ2-1 | 12 | TRBV19 | NA | CASSIEGSEQFF | TGTGCCAGTAGTATAGAGGGGAGTGAGCAGTTCTTC
NA | TRBJ2-1 | 14 | TRBV7-8 | NA | CASSLSLQNYEQFF | TGTGCCAGCAGCTTATCACTTCAAAACTATGAGCAGTTCTTC
NA | TRBJ1-1 | 16 | TRBV19 | TRBD1 | CASSQRLQGASTEAFF | TGTGCCAGTAGTCAAAGATTACAGGGGGCATCCACTGAAGCTTTCTTT
once | TRBJ1-1 | 13 | TRBV29-1 | NA | CSVDWGQRTEAFF | TGCAGCGTTGATTGGGGGCAGAGAACTGAAGCTTTCTTT
few | TRBJ1-4 | 15 | TRBV7-8 | TRBD1 | CASSSRQGKDEKLFF | TGTGCCAGCAGCTCCCGACAGGGAAAGGATGAAAAACTGTTTTTT
NA | TRBJ2-7 | 13 | TRBV10-3 | NA | CAISESDGYEQYF | TGTGCCATCAGTGAGTCTGACGGATACGAGCAGTACTTC
NA | TRBJ2-3 | 16 | TRBV9 | TRBD1 | CASSAAAGGVADTQYF | TGTGCCAGCAGCGCCGCGGCAGGGGGCGTCGCAGATACGCAGTATTTT
once | TRBJ2-2 | 14 | TRBV7-2 | NA | CASRRSRNTGELFF | TGTGCCAGCAGGCGCAGCCGGAACACCGGGGAGCTGTTTTTT
NA | TRBJ1-5 | 15 | TRBV6-5 | NA | CASRQRRGADQPQHF | TGTGCCAGCAGACAGCGCCGGGGGGCGGATCAGCCCCAGCATTTT
NA | TRBJ1-2 | 11 | TRBV28 | NA | CAISSNYGYTF | TGTGCCATCTCCTCTAACTATGGCTACACCTTC
NA | TRBJ2-7 | 16 | TRBV3-1/TRBV3-2 | TRBD2 | CASSHVDLAGGYEQYF | TGTGCCAGCAGCCACGTCGATCTAGCGGGGGGATACGAGCAGTACTTC
few | TRBJ2-7 | 15 | TRBV24-1 | TRBD1 | CATSDPDRGHYEQYF | TGTGCCACCAGTGATCCCGACAGGGGGCACTACGAGCAGTACTTC
NA | TRBJ2-1 | 18 | TRBV7-6 | TRBD2 | CASSPGTSGARGGNEQFF | TGTGCCAGCAGCCCAGGGACTAGCGGGGCCCGAGGGGGCAATGAGCAGTTCTTC
NA | TRBJ1-4 | 15 | TRBV18 | TRBD1 | CASSLGGTGTEKLFF | TGTGCCAGCTCCCTGGGCGGGACAGGGACTGAAAAACTGTTTTTT
NA | TRBJ2-2 | 13 | TRBV11-2 | NA | CASSAALAGELFF | TGTGCCAGCAGCGCGGCCCTGGCCGGGGAGCTGTTTTTT
NA | TRBJ2-3 | 15 | TRBV11-2 | TRBD2 | CASSRRGTSTDTQYF | TGTGCCAGCAGCCGGCGGGGGACCAGCACAGATACGCAGTATTTT
NA | TRBJ1-5 | 19 | TRBV19 | NA | CATSLYLYAGANSNQPQHF | TGTGCCACCTCTCTATACTTGTATGCGGGGGCTAATAGCAATCAGCCCCAGCATTTT
NA | TRBJ2-7 | 14 | TRBV7-8 | NA | CASSLSGGGYEQYF | TGTGCCAGCAGCTTGAGTGGAGGTGGCTACGAGCAGTACTTC
few | TRBJ2-4 | 17 | TRBV18 | NA | CASSPPDWLGFTLIQYF | TGTGCCAGCTCACCACCGGATTGGCTAGGATTTACCCTTATTCAGTACTTC
NA | TRBJ1-2 | 15 | TRBV5-1 | NA | CASSSAGQLNYGYTF | TGCGCCAGCAGCTCTGCCGGACAGCTAAACTATGGCTACACCTTC
NA | TRBJ1-6 | 14 | TRBV28 | TRBD1 | CASSWDRDNSPLHF | TGTGCCAGCAGCTGGGACAGAGATAATTCACCCCTCCACTTT
NA | TRBJ2-1 | 14 | TRBV6-1 | TRBD1 | CASRGQETYNEQFF | TGTGCCAGCAGAGGACAGGAAACCTACAATGAGCAGTTCTTC
NA | TRBJ2-5 | 14 | TRBV7-9 | NA | CASSLGGSGETQYF | TGTGCCAGCAGCTTGGGGGGAAGTGGGGAGACCCAGTACTTC
few | TRBJ2-1 | 14 | TRBV29-1 | TRBD1 | CSDSRTGGRNEQFF | TGCAGCGACAGCCGGACAGGGGGCAGGAATGAGCAGTTCTTC
once | TRBJ1-4 | 15 | TRBV5-1 | NA | CASSLEFRNNEKLFF | TGCGCCAGCAGCTTAGAATTTCGGAATAATGAAAAACTGTTTTTT
NA | TRBJ1-4 | 16 | TRBV11-2 | TRBD1 | CASSLYQGQINEKLFF | TGTGCCAGCAGCTTGTACCAGGGACAGATTAATGAAAAACTGTTTTTT
NA | TRBJ2-3 | 15 | TRBV7-3 | NA | CASTMGGSSTDTQYF | TGTGCCAGCACGATGGGAGGCTCTAGCACAGATACGCAGTATTTT
NA | TRBJ2-7 | 18 | TRBV19 | TRBD1 | CASSLKSGTGALSYEQYF | TGTGCCAGTAGTTTAAAATCCGGGACAGGGGCCCTCTCCTACGAGCAGTACTTC
NA | TRBJ2-3 | 15 | TRBV6-4 | TRBD2 | CASRVTSGGTDTQYF | TGTGCCAGCAGGGTGACTAGCGGGGGCACAGATACGCAGTATTTT
once | TRBJ1-3 | 12 | TRBV6-5 | NA | CASRGAGNTIYF | TGTGCCAGCCGCGGGGCTGGAAACACCATATATTTT
NA | TRBJ1-3 | 14 | TRBV25-1 | TRBD1 | CASSGGQGKGTIYF | TGTGCCAGCAGTGGGGGACAGGGAAAGGGCACCATATATTTT
NA | TRBJ1-3 | 12 | TRBV29-1 | TRBD1 | CSVRDRGDTIYF | TGCAGCGTCAGAGACAGGGGTGACACCATATATTTT